Below, 29 T cell receptor beta chains from the same sample are listed, as sequenced in a study of cytomegalovirus exposure and HLA in healthy donors. PCR employed 60 Vbeta and 13 Jbeta primers. This table comes from immunoSEQ multiplex PCR, and its TCRdb copy is limited to in-frame clones, with some not included. The table lists some 150,000 clones, roughly four fifths of them singletons, with 6.5% to 9% in the top ten. Sample: PBMCs. The receptors were sampled from a man under 40 in good health and CMV-seronegative.

V and J are TRBV29-1 and TRBJ2-5; tentatively, D is TRBD1 (6 bases). The CDR3 contains 12 residues. V gave up 7 bases and J gave up 3 bases, with 12 bases separating them. Germline V gene lookup returns CDR1 SQVTM and CDR2 ANQGSEA. The CDR3 here is CSERGSEETQYF. DNA for the CDR3: TGCAGCGAGAGGGGGTCCGAAGAGACCCAGTACTTC.

The chain joins TRBV5-5 to TRBJ2-2; 12 bases are a match to TRBD1. This CDR3 is 15 amino acids long. The germline V gene has CDR1 SGHKS and CDR2 YYEKEE (reference sequence). Trimming removed 3 bases from V and 5 bases from J; junction bases left unmatched: 2. The CDR3: CASSWDRGRTGELFF. In nucleotides, the CDR3 is TGTGCCAGCAGCTGGGACAGGGGGCGAACCGGGGAGCTGTTTTTT. Based on the CDR3 plus reference TRBV5-5 and TRBJ2-2, the full variable domain is DAGVTQSPTHLIKTRGQQVTLRCSPISGHKSVSWYQQVLGQGPQFIFQYYEKEERGRGNFPDRFSARQFPNYSSELNVNALLLGDSALYLCASSWDRGRTGELFFGEGSRLTVL.

The CDR3 reads CASSLVAAGVANYGYTF. The CDR3 region has the DNA TGTGCCAGCAGCTTAGTAGCGGCCGGGGTAGCTAACTATGGCTACACCTTC. The V call is TRBV7-2, the J call TRBJ1-2, with no clear D. CDR3 size: 17 residues. Germline CDR1 is SGHTA and CDR2 is FQGNSA. V lost 1 base and J lost 0, with 15 bases in between.

CDR3 sequence: CSVEGEDVGQYF. As DNA, the CDR3 is TGCAGCGTTGAAGGTGAAGACGTCGGGCAGTACTTC. J is TRBJ2-5 and V is TRBV29-1; D uncertain. V lost 1 base, J lost 11 bases, and 14 bases lay in between. In germline, CDR1 is SQVTM, CDR2 ANQGSEA. The CDR3 loop spans 12 amino acids.

The J gene is TRBJ1-1, the V gene TRBV4-1, with 10 bases lining up with TRBD1. From germline, CDR1 is MGHRA and CDR2 YSYEKL. V gave up 5 bases and J gave up 4 bases; unmatched junction bases: 7. CDR3 length equals 15 residues. The CDR3 region has the DNA TGCGCCAGCAGCTACGGGACAGGGGATGCCACTGAAGCTTTCTTT. Protein product: CASSYGTGDATEAFF.

The chain joins TRBV28 to TRBJ2-1, with D perhaps TRBD1 (6 bases). From germline, CDR1 is MDHEN and CDR2 SYDVKM. Between the trimmed V and J ends, which lost 5 bases and 9 bases, there was a span of 20 bases. The CDR3 runs 15 residues. In nucleotides, the CDR3 is TGTGCCAGCAGTACCCAGGGGAGAACGCTGGGTGAGCAGTTCTTC. It specifies CASSTQGRTLGEQFF.

This chain joins TRBV5-1 and TRBJ2-7, with 11 bases that match TRBD2. The V segment lost 3 bases and the J segment 1 base; nucleotides outside the gene matches: 0. CDR3 length: 14 amino acids. The V gene's germline CDR1 is SGHRS and CDR2 YFSETQ. This chain's CDR3 is CASSSSGGSYEQYF. The DNA for the CDR3 is TGCGCCAGCAGCTCTAGCGGGGGGTCCTACGAGCAGTACTTC.

Comments on this clone: The identical CDR3 is also encoded by other nucleotide sequences in the sample. V usage is TRBV2 and J usage is TRBJ2-2, with D uncertain. Between the trimmed V and J ends, which lost 6 bases and 4 bases, there was a span of 9 bases. Germline loops: CDR1 SNHLY, CDR2 FYNNEI. The CDR3 loop spans 13 amino acids. CDR3 in amino acids: CASSVPSTGELFF. In DNA form, the CDR3 reads TGTGCCAGCAGCGTCCCCAGCACCGGGGAGCTGTTTTTT.

The rearrangement uses TRBV29-1 and TRBJ1-3; the D is unclear. Germline CDR1 and CDR2: SQVTM and ANQGSEA. With 1 base removed from V and 8 bases from J, the gap between germline ends came to 15 bases. This CDR3 has 14 residues. CDR3 sequence (DNA): TGCAGCGTTGAAGTCCGAGGGCCCACTGACACCATATATTTT. This translates into CSVEVRGPTDTIYF.

CDR3 DNA sequence: TGTGCCAGCAGTGAAACTCCTGGGAGGGAGCAGTTCTTC. Amino acid sequence: CASSETPGREQFF. The chain employs TRBV2 and TRBJ2-1, with D possibly matching TRBD2 (6 bases). Trimming cost V 2 bases and J 10 bases, with 12 bases left between them. Germline CDR1 SNHLY, CDR2 FYNNEI. The length of the CDR3 is 13 residues.

This chain joins TRBV28 and TRBJ2-2; the match to TRBD2 covers 12 bases. Trimming took 8 bases from V and 8 from J; bases not matched to a gene: 0. CDR1 and CDR2 from the germline V gene are MDHEN and SYDVKM. This CDR3 contains 12 residues. The chain's CDR3 is CASGLAGGELFF. DNA for the CDR3: TGTGCCAGCGGACTAGCGGGAGGGGAGCTGTTTTTT.

For this clone: This sample also contains other DNA sequences that code for the same CDR3. V and J are TRBV6-5 and TRBJ1-5, with D hard to call. The CDR3 runs to 14 residues. From germline, CDR1 is MNHEY and CDR2 SVGAGI. The V end was cut by 3 bases, the J end by 4 bases, with 10 bases between. CDR3 sequence: CASSYSGQNQPQHF. DNA of the CDR3: TGTGCCAGCAGTTATTCAGGTCAGAATCAGCCCCAGCATTTT.

This chain connects TRBV14 to TRBJ2-4; possible D gene TRBD2, 6 bases. The CDR3 is 15 amino acids. Germline loops: CDR1 SGHDN, CDR2 FVKESK. The V end lost 2 bases, the J end lost 3 bases, and 11 bases lay between the germline ends. DNA for the CDR3: TGTGCCAGCAGCCAAATGGCCGGGAGCAAAAACATTCAGTACTTC. It is translated as CASSQMAGSKNIQYF.

V and J are TRBV10-3 and TRBJ1-1, with TRBD1 matching over 8 bases. Germline CDR1 ENHRY, CDR2 SYGVKD. J gave up 1 base and V 11 bases, and 3 bases lay outside the gene matches. The CDR3 is 12 residues long. The DNA of the CDR3 is TGTGCCGGCGGACAGGGGAACACTGAAGCTTTCTTT. This sequence encodes CAGGQGNTEAFF.

This chain joins TRBV27 and TRBJ2-2; 9 bases fit TRBD2. After removal of 3 bases from V and 5 bases from J, the junction contained 7 bases not matched to a gene. The CDR3 sequence is 16 residues long. Germline lookup yields CDR1 MNHEY and CDR2 SMNVEV (reference sequence). CDR3 sequence: CASSFGTSIHTGELFF. CDR3 sequence (DNA): TGTGCCAGCAGTTTCGGGACTAGCATTCATACCGGGGAGCTGTTTTTT.

The V gene is TRBV5-4, the J gene TRBJ2-5; 8 bases agree with TRBD2. V trimming: 4 bases; J trimming: 5 bases; junction bases outside the gene matches: 7. The CDR3 runs 14 residues. CDR1 and CDR2 (germline): SGHNT, YYREEE (reference sequence). CDR3 in DNA: TGTGCCAGCAGCGGCGTAGCGGGGAAGGAGACCCAGTACTTC. It yields the protein CASSGVAGKETQYF.

This clone was detected only a few times. In nucleotides, the CDR3 is TGTGCCAGCAGTTACTCACCCGGAGAAGGCACCGGGGAGCTGTTTTTT. Translating gives CASSYSPGEGTGELFF. The V gene is TRBV6-5, the J gene TRBJ2-2; no firm D call. Per the germline V gene, CDR1 is MNHEY and CDR2 is SVGAGI. V dropped 0 bases and J dropped 4 bases, with 12 bases sitting between them. The CDR3 runs to 16 residues.

The V call is TRBV6-1, the J call TRBJ1-2, with 11 bases lining up with TRBD1. The CDR3 contains 16 residues. Germline CDR1 MNHNS, CDR2 SASEGT. Losses at the gene ends were 4 bases for V and 4 bases for J; bases not matched to a gene: 8. The CDR3: CASSARTGTGGYGYTF. CDR3 in DNA: TGTGCCAGCAGTGCTCGAACCGGGACAGGGGGCTATGGCTACACCTTC.

For this clone: Germline is not matched at one junction end, which may reflect a read error. The rearrangement joins TRBV28 to TRBJ2-7; 7 nucleotides line up with TRBD2. There are 15 residues in the CDR3. From germline, CDR1 is MDHEN and CDR2 SYDVKM. The CDR3 loop is CASSLGSGGPYAQYF. In nucleotides, the CDR3 is TGTGCCAGCAGTTTAGGTTCGGGAGGCCCTTACGCGCAGTACTTC.

CDR3 sequence reads: CFKQKAAYEQYF. The CDR3 DNA reads TGTTTCAAGCAGAAGGCGGCATACGAGCAGTACTTC. The V gene is TRBV19, the J gene TRBJ2-7; the D is unclear. CDR3 size: 12 residues. In germline, CDR1 is LNHDA, CDR2 SQIVND (reference sequence).

The V and J genes are TRBV5-1 and TRBJ2-1; D not resolved. V lost 2 bases, J lost 8 bases, and 8 bases lay in between. CDR3 size: 12 residues. Germline V gene sequence: CDR1 SGHRS, CDR2 YFSETQ. CDR3 DNA: TGCGCCAGCAGCTTCTCTAACGATGAGCAGTTCTTC. This encodes CASSFSNDEQFF.

The V and J genes are TRBV10-3 and TRBJ2-3; TRBD2 agrees at 8 bases. The junction had 3 bases not matched to a gene; V was cut back by 5 bases and J by 2 bases. The V gene's germline CDR1 is ENHRY and CDR2 SYGVKD. CDR3 length: 14 amino acids. The CDR3 DNA reads as TGTGCCATCAGTAGTAGCGGGATCACAGATACGCAGTATTTT. It encodes CAISSSGITDTQYF.

This chain connects TRBV4-2 to TRBJ2-3; 8 bases fit TRBD2. The CDR3 extends over 15 amino acids. With V trimmed by 0 bases and J by 7 bases, 6 bases remained unmatched. Germline CDR1 and CDR2: LGHNA and YNFKEQ. CDR3 protein: CASSQDRAGENTQYF. Written as DNA, the CDR3 is TGTGCCAGCAGCCAAGATAGAGCGGGAGAAAATACGCAGTATTTT.

The J gene is TRBJ2-7, the V gene TRBV5-6, with a weak D call TRBD2 (5 bases). The CDR3 runs 15 residues. Germline CDR1 is SGHDT and CDR2 is YYEEEE. With 4 bases removed from V and 0 bases from J, the gap between germline ends came to 14 bases. The CDR3 loop is CASSPGLRSSYEQYF. CDR3 DNA sequence: TGTGCCAGCAGCCCAGGACTCAGGAGCTCCTACGAGCAGTACTTC.

This clone was seen a handful of times. V is TRBV4-2 and J is TRBJ2-7, with 9 bases fitting TRBD1. Germline V gene data show CDR1 as LGHNA and CDR2 as YNFKEQ. This CDR3 comprises 15 residues. The ends lost 4 bases at V and 2 bases at J; junction bases unmatched: 6. The DNA for the CDR3 is TGTGCCAGCAGCCCTCGGACAGGGGCAGCCTACGAGCAGTACTTC. It is translated as CASSPRTGAAYEQYF.

This chain connects TRBV10-3 to TRBJ1-6; D remains unclear. From germline, CDR1 is ENHRY and CDR2 SYGVKD. V was shortened by 2 bases and J by 8 bases, with 13 bases between the two germline ends. This CDR3 has 15 amino acids. This CDR3 reads CAISEGEGLHSPLHF. The CDR3 region has the DNA TGTGCCATCAGTGAGGGGGAGGGCCTTCATTCACCCCTCCACTTT.

This chain uses TRBV6-1 with TRBJ2-5, with 9 bases lining up with TRBD1. Near its end, the DNA agrees better with TRBJ2-7, so the J call may be wrong. Germline assignment: CDR1 MNHNS and CDR2 SASEGT. This CDR3 has 15 residues. CDR3 protein: CASRPTGGLSYEQYF. In DNA, the CDR3 is TGTGCCAGCAGACCCACAGGGGGCCTATCCTACGAGCAGTACTTC.

The V gene is TRBV6-5, the J gene TRBJ2-1; weak D call: TRBD2 (5 bases). Germline loops: CDR1 MNHEY, CDR2 SVGAGI. With 2 bases removed from V and 6 bases from J, the gap between germline ends came to 11 bases. The CDR3 loop spans 14 amino acids. The CDR3 reads CASSYVGDPNEQFF. CDR3 sequence (DNA): TGTGCCAGCAGTTACGTCGGGGATCCCAATGAGCAGTTCTTC.

The chain has TRBV6-5 and TRBJ2-7; the match to TRBD2 covers 7 bases. Losses at the gene ends were 5 bases for V and 2 bases for J; bases not matched to a gene: 9. The CDR3 has 15 residues. Germline V gene data show CDR1 as MNHEY and CDR2 as SVGAGI. The CDR3 here is CASSTGGSGTYEQYF. CDR3 in DNA: TGTGCCAGCAGTACCGGGGGGTCCGGAACCTACGAGCAGTACTTC.